One T cell receptor (beta chain) is described in this entry. Every one of the patients relapsed after autologous stem cell transplantation (brentuximab vedotin exposure was variable). These data originate in a study of PD-1 blockade in classical Hodgkin lymphoma. On the study more broadly: It was nivolumab at 3 mg/kg, given intravenously every 2 weeks, that patients received.

TCRdb's copy holds only in-frame clones and misses some; the assay was immunoSEQ multiplex PCR. This sample has tens of thousands of clones, with roughly 89% found just once. This CDR3 comprises 14 residues. V was clipped by 5 bases and J by 1 base, with 11 bases between them. The germline V gene has CDR1 MNHNS and CDR2 SASEGT. Material: peripheral blood mononuclear cells (PBMCs), obtained before the second cycle of nivolumab. This receptor was taken from a human donor with classical Hodgkin lymphoma. The gene calls are TRBV6-1 and TRBJ1-2; weak D call: TRBD1 (5 bases). The CDR3 reads CASSQATDNYGYTF. The CDR3, as DNA: TGTGCCAGCAGTCAGGCGACAGATAACTATGGCTACACCTTC.